The entry that follows covers one TCR beta chain sequence. The target antigen is unknown. This sample was taken from a study of OX40 agonist ivuxolimab in advanced cancers. Overall study context: Hepatocellular carcinoma, melanoma, renal cell or head and neck cancer affected the dose-escalation patients. The study reported partial responses in three patients: one hepatocellular carcinoma, two cutaneous melanoma.

Germline assignment: CDR1 SGHNT and CDR2 YENEEA. V was cut by 5 bases and J by 6 bases, with 11 bases left in between. The CDR3 covers 13 residues. TCRdb keeps only in-frame clones here, not all; method: immunoSEQ multiplex PCR. The sample lists tens of thousands of clones, 94% occurring once. Study-level results: Partial responders at 0.1-3.0 mg/kg showed near-lowest clonal expansion.

The receptor's source is an adult with an advanced solid tumor such as melanoma, head and neck, liver or kidney cancer. This sequence joins TRBV11-3 and TRBJ2-1; D gene uncertain. Sequencing used CD4+ or CD8+ T cells sorted from blood, obtained in a trial of the OX40 agonist ivuxolimab. The CDR3 loop reads CASSPRSSNEQFF. CDR3 nucleotides: TGTGCCAGCAGCCCGAGGAGCAGCAATGAGCAGTTCTTC.